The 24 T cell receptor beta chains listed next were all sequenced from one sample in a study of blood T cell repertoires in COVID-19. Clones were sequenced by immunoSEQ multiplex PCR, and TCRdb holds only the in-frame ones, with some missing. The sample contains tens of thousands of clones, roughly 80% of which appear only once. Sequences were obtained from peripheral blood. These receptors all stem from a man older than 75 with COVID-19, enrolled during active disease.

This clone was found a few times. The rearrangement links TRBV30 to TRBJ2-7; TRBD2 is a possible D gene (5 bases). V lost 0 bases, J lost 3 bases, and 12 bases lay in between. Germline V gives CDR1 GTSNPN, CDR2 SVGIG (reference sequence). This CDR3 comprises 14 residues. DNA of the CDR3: TGTGCCTGGAGTGTACTAGGCAGACACTACGAGCAGTACTTC. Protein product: CAWSVLGRHYEQYF. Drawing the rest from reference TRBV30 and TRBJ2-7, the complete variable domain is SQTIHQWPATLVQPVGSPLSLECTVEGTSNPNLYWYRQAAGRGLQLLFYSVGIGQISSEVPQNLSASRPQDRQFILSSKKLLLSDSGFYLCAWSVLGRHYEQYFGPGTRLTVT.

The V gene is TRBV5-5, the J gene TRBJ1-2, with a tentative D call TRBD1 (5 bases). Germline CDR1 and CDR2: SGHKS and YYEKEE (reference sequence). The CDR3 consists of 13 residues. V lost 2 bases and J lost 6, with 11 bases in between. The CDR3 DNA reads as TGTGCCAGCAGCTTAGAGGGACTGGATGGCTACACCTTC. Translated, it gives CASSLEGLDGYTF.

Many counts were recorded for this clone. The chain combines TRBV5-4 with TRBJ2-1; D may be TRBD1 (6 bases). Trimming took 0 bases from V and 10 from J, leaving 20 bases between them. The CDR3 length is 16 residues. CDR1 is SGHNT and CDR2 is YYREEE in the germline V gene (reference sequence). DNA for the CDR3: TGTGCCAGCAGCTTGGCAGTGGGGACATTACCCGCCGAGCAGTTCTTC. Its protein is CASSLAVGTLPAEQFF. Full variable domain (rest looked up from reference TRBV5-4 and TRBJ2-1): ETGVTQSPTHLIKTRGQQVTLRCSSQSGHNTVSWYQQALGQGPQFIFQYYREEENGRGNFPPRFSGLQFPNYSSELNVNALELDDSALYLCASSLAVGTLPAEQFFGPGTRLTVL.

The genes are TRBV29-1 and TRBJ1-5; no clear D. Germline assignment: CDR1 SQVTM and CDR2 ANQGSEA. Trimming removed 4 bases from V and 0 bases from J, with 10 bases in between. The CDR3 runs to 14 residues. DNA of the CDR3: TGCAGCGTTGCTCAGGATTATAGCAATCAGCCCCAGCATTTT. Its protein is CSVAQDYSNQPQHF.

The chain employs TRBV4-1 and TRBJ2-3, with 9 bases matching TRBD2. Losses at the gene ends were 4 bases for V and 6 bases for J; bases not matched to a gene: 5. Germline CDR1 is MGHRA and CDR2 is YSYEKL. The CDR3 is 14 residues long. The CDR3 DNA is TGCGCCAGCAGCCGTAGCGGGAGTGGGGATACGCAGTATTTT. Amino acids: CASSRSGSGDTQYF.

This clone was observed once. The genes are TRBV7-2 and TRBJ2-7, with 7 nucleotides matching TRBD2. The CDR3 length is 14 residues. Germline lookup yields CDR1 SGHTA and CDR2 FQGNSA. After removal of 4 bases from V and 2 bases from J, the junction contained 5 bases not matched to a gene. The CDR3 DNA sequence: TGTGCCAGCAGCTCAGTAGCGGGTCCCTACGAGCAGTACTTC. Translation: CASSSVAGPYEQYF.

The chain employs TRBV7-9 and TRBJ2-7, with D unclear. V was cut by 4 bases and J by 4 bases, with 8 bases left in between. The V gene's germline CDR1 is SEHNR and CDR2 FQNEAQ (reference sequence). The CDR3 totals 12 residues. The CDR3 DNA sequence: TGTGCCAGCAGCTCCCTAGGATACGAGCAGTACTTC. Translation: CASSSLGYEQYF. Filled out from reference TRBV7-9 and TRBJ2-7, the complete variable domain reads DTGVSQNPRHKITKRGQNVTFRCDPISEHNRLYWYRQTLGQGPEFLTYFQNEAQLEKSRLLSDRFSAERPKGSFSTLEIQRTEQGDSAMYLCASSSLGYEQYFGPGTRLTVT.

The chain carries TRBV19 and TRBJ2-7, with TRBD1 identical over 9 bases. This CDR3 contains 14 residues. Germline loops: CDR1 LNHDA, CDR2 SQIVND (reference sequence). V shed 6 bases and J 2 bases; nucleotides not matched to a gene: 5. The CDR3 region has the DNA TGTGCCAGTAGCTCCGGGACAGGGCCCTACGAGCAGTACTTC. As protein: CASSSGTGPYEQYF.

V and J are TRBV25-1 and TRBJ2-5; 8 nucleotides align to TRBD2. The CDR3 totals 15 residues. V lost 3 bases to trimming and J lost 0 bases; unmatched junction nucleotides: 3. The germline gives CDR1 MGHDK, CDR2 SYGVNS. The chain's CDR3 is CASSDSGGHQETQYF. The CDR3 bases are TGTGCCAGCAGTGATTCGGGGGGGCACCAAGAGACCCAGTACTTC.

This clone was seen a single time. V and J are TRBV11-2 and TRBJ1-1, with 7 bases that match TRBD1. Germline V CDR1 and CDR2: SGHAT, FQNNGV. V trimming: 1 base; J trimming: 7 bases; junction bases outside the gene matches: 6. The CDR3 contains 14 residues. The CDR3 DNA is TGTGCCAGCAGCTTAGTCGGGACAGTCAGTGAAGCTTTCTTT. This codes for CASSLVGTVSEAFF.

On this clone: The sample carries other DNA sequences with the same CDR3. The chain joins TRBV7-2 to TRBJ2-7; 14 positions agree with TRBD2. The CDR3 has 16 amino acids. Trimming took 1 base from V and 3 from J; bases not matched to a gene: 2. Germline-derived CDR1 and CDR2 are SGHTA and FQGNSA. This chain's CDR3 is CASSLEGTSGSYEQYF. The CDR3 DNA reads TGTGCCAGCAGCTTAGAGGGGACTAGCGGGAGCTACGAGCAGTACTTC.

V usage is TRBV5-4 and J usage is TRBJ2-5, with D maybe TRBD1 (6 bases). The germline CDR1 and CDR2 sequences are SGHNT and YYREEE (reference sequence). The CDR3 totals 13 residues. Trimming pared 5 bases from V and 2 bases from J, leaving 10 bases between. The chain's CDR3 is CASRYGQQETQYF. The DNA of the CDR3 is TGTGCCAGCAGGTACGGACAGCAAGAGACCCAGTACTTC.

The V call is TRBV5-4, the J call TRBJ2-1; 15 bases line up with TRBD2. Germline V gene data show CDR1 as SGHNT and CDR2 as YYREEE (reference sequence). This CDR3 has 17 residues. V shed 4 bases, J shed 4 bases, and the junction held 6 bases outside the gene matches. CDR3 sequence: CASSQGLAGGKYNEQFF. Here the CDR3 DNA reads TGTGCCAGCAGCCAAGGACTAGCGGGAGGGAAGTACAATGAGCAGTTCTTC.

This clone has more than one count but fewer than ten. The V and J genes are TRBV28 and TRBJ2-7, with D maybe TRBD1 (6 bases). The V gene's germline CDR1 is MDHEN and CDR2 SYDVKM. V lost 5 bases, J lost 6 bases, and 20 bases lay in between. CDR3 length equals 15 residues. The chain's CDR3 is CASSRTGTNFREQYF. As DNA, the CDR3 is TGTGCCAGCAGTCGCACCGGGACAAACTTTCGCGAGCAGTACTTC.

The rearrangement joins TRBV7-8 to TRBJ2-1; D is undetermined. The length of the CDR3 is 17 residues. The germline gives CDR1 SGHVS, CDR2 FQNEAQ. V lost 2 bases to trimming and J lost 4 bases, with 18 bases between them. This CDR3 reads CASSLRSLLMSYNEQFF. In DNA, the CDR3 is TGTGCCAGCAGCTTACGGTCTCTACTGATGTCTTACAATGAGCAGTTCTTC.

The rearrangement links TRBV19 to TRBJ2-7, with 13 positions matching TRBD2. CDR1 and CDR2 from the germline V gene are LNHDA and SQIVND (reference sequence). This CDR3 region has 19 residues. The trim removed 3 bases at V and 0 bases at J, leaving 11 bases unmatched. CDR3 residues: CASSIFPPTSGGPSYEQYF. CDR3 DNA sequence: TGTGCCAGTAGTATCTTCCCGCCGACTAGCGGGGGGCCCTCCTACGAGCAGTACTTC.

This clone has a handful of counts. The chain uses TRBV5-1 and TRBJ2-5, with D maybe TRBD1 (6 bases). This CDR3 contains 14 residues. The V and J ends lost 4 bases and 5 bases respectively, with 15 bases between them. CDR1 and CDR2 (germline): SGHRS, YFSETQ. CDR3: CASSRDWGRETQYF. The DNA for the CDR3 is TGCGCCAGCAGCAGGGATTGGGGGCGGGAGACCCAGTACTTC.

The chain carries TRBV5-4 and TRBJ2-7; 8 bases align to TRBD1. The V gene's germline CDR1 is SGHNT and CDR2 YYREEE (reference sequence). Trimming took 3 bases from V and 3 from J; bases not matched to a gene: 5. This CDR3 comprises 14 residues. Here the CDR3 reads CASSSTGVNYEQYF. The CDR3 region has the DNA TGTGCCAGCAGCTCGACAGGGGTCAACTACGAGCAGTACTTC.

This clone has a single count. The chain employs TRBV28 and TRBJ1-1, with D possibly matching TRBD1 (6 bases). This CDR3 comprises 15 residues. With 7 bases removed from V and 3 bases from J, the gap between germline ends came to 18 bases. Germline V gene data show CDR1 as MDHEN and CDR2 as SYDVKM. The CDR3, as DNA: TGTGCCAGCAAAACCACAAGAAGGGGGTACACTGAAGCTTTCTTT. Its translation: CASKTTRRGYTEAFF. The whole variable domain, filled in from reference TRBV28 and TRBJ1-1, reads DVKVTQSSRYLVKRTGEKVFLECVQDMDHENMFWYRQDPGLGLRLIYFSYDVKMKEKGDIPEGYSVSREKKERFSLILESASTNQTSMYLCASKTTRRGYTEAFFGQGTRLTVV.

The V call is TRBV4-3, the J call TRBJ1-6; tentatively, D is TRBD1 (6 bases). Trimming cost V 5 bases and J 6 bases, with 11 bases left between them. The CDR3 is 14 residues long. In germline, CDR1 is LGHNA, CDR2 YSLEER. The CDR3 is CASSWGGGNSPLHF. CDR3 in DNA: TGCGCCAGCAGCTGGGGGGGCGGTAATTCACCCCTCCACTTT.

The CDR3 DNA sequence: TGCGCCAGCAGCTTGACAGCCATGAACACTGAAGCTTTCTTT. Translation: CASSLTAMNTEAFF. The rearrangement joins TRBV5-1 to TRBJ1-1; D gene ambiguous. This CDR3 contains 14 residues. The V end was cut by 1 base, the J end by 0 bases, with 7 bases between. Germline V gene data show CDR1 as SGHRS and CDR2 as YFSETQ.

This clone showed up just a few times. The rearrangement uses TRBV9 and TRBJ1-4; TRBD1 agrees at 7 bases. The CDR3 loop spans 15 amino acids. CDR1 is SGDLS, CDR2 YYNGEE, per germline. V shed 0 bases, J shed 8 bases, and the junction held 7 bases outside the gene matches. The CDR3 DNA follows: TGTGCCAGCAGCGTAGGGGCAGGGGGGCGCGAAAAACTGTTTTTT. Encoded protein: CASSVGAGGREKLFF.

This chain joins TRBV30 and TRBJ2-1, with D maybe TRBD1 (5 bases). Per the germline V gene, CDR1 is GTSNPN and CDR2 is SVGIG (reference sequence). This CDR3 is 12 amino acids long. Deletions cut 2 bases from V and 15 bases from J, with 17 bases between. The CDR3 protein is CAWSPGRVDPFF. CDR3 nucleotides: TGTGCCTGGAGTCCCGGCAGGGTTGATCCGTTCTTC.

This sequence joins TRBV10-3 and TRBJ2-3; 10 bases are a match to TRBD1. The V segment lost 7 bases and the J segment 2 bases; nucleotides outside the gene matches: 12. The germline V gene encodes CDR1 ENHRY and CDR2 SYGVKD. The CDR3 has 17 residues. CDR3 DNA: TGTGCCATCACCCCGTCCGGGACAGGGGCCTACACAGATACGCAGTATTTT. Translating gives CAITPSGTGAYTDTQYF.